This T cell receptor (beta chain) came from a study of T cells in localized non-small cell lung cancer. Study-level results: A median of about 58 of the top 100 tumor clones appeared in adjacent lung, which was paired and uninvolved.

About this clone: Its antigen is currently unknown.

The assay was immunoSEQ multiplex PCR, and TCRdb's table has in-frame clones only and misses some. The data contain over 30,000 clones, 80% to 90% of them seen just once; the ten biggest clones take up 2.5% to 3.5%. V trimming: 1 base; J trimming: 4 bases; junction bases outside the gene matches: 3. Germline V CDR1 and CDR2: SGDLS, YYNGEE. There are 14 residues in the CDR3. This clonotype was sampled from a woman between 35 and 75 years old with stage I lung adenocarcinoma. The sequences come from peripheral blood, collected before any cancer treatment. The J gene is TRBJ2-3, the V gene TRBV9, with 7 positions matching TRBD2. This CDR3 reads CASSVKRDPDTQYF. In DNA form, the CDR3 reads TGTGCCAGCAGCGTAAAGCGGGACCCAGATACGCAGTATTTT.